The 27 T cell receptor beta chains in this list originate from one sample, sequenced in a study of T-cell reconstitution after alpha-beta-depleted transplantation in children. Molecular barcoding with unique molecular identifiers was used for the TCRbeta library. In TCRdb, the PCR reads were re-called with MiXCR into one record per CDR3 protein. The sample includes more than 300,000 distinct CDR3 sequences, roughly 15% of them seen just once. The starting material was PBMCs, mostly from graft donor cells, obtained 360 days after TCRalphabeta/CD19-depleted stem cell transplant. The receptor source for this set is a male patient aged 2 to 10 who had a stem cell transplant for acute lymphoblastic leukemia, so the T cells may come from the graft donor.

The genes are TRBV9 and TRBJ1-3; D remains ambiguous. V was trimmed by 3 bases and J by 0 bases, leaving 16 bases between them. The CDR3 length is 17 residues. Germline CDR1 and CDR2: SGDLS and YYNGEE. CDR3 sequence reads: CASSAMSGIGSGNTIYF. The CDR3 DNA reads TGTGCCAGCAGCGCTATGTCGGGGATTGGCTCTGGAAACACCATATATTTT.

This clonotype was observed a handful of times. The chain recombines TRBV4-2 with TRBJ2-3, with 8 bases that match TRBD2. CDR3 length: 18 amino acids. With V trimmed by 1 base and J by 2 bases, 11 bases remained unmatched. The germline gives CDR1 LGHNA, CDR2 YNFKEQ. The CDR3 coding sequence is TGTGCCAGCAGCCAAGTAGGGGATTTAGCGGGATCCACAGATACGCAGTATTTT. Encoded protein: CASSQVGDLAGSTDTQYF.

The genes are TRBV5-1 and TRBJ2-5; D uncertain. The CDR3 has 14 residues. V was pared by 2 bases and J by 5 bases, with 13 bases between. CDR1 and CDR2 (germline): SGHRS, YFSETQ. The DNA of the CDR3 is TGCGCCAGCAGCTTTTGGCGGAGTCATGAGACCCAGTACTTC. This gives the protein CASSFWRSHETQYF.

In its sample, this clonotype was seen a few times. The chain has TRBV24-1 and TRBJ1-1, with unresolved D. The germline gives CDR1 KGHDR, CDR2 SFDVKD. V was clipped by 5 bases and J by 4 bases, with 10 bases between them. This CDR3 region has 13 residues. CDR3 loop: CATSVSGSTEAFF. In DNA, the CDR3 is TGTGCCACCAGTGTTTCTGGGAGCACTGAAGCTTTCTTT.

This clonotype was found many times. This rearrangement joins TRBV4-3 to TRBJ2-3, with D possibly being TRBD2 (5 bases). Trimming took off 1 base at V and 6 bases at J, with 20 bases between the two ends. Germline V gene sequence: CDR1 LGHNA, CDR2 YSLEER. The length of the CDR3 is 17 residues. CDR3 protein: CASSQGPQTRAADTQYF. CDR3 DNA sequence: TGCGCCAGCAGCCAAGGTCCCCAGACGAGGGCGGCCGATACGCAGTATTTT.

This clonotype was found many times. This chain joins TRBV20-1 and TRBJ2-1; D could derive from TRBD1 or TRBD2 (5 bases each). CDR3 length: 16 amino acids. Germline V gene sequence: CDR1 DFQATT, CDR2 SNEGSKA (reference sequence). V was cut by 1 base and J by 8 bases, with 21 bases left in between. This CDR3 reads CSARGGLRARRDEQFF. The CDR3 DNA reads TGCAGTGCTAGAGGGGGTCTCAGGGCCAGGCGGGATGAGCAGTTCTTC.

This clonotype has at least ten counts. The V call is TRBV12-3 or TRBV12-4, the J call TRBJ1-6; maybe TRBD1 (5 bases). The CDR3 runs 15 residues. V dropped 1 base and J dropped 6 bases, with 10 bases sitting between them. This CDR3 is CASSLEGIANSPLHF. The CDR3 DNA sequence: TGTGCCAGCAGTTTAGAGGGGATCGCTAATTCACCCCTCCACTTT.

This clonotype was counted many times. DNA of the CDR3: TGTGCCAGCAGTTTAGTAGCGAGCCCCCCAGATACGCAGTATTTT. This sequence encodes CASSLVASPPDTQYF. V is TRBV12-3 or TRBV12-4 and J is TRBJ2-3; D perhaps matches TRBD2 (5 bases). CDR3 size: 15 residues. Deletions cut 1 base from V and 4 bases from J, with 12 bases between.

This clonotype was detected ten times or more. The chain carries TRBV12-3 or TRBV12-4 and TRBJ1-1; D call uncertain. This CDR3 has 11 amino acids. V was cut by 3 bases and J by 6 bases, with 5 bases left in between. CDR3 sequence (DNA): TGTGCCAGCAGTTTCGGCCCTGAAGCTTTCTTT. Its protein is CASSFGPEAFF.

This clonotype was seen only a few times. This sequence joins TRBV7-9 and TRBJ1-6; no definite D call. This CDR3 contains 15 residues. Germline V gene data show CDR1 as SEHNR and CDR2 as FQNEAQ (reference sequence). The V end was cut by 5 bases, the J end by 8 bases, with 16 bases between. Here the CDR3 DNA reads TGTGCCAGCAGCCCGCCGGAGGGTGTTGATTCACCCCTCCACTTT. This sequence encodes CASSPPEGVDSPLHF.

This clonotype was found once. CDR3 amino acids: CASSLGTSGRGDTQYF. CDR3 DNA sequence: TGCGCCAGCAGCTTGGGGACTAGCGGGAGGGGAGATACGCAGTATTTT. V and J are TRBV5-1 and TRBJ2-3, with 15 bases fitting TRBD2. Losses at the gene ends were 0 bases for V and 5 bases for J; bases not matched to a gene: 1. The CDR3 totals 16 residues. CDR1 and CDR2 (germline): SGHRS, YFSETQ. The complete variable domain, with remaining parts taken from reference TRBV5-1 and TRBJ2-3, reads KAGVTQTPRYLIKTRGQQVTLSCSPISGHRSVSWYQQTPGQGLQFLFEYFSETQRNKGNFPGRFSGRQFSNSRSEMNVSTLELGDSALYLCASSLGTSGRGDTQYFGPGTRLTVL.

This clonotype has a handful of counts. CDR3 sequence reads: CASSAQTGGLVEAFF. The DNA for the CDR3 is TGTGCCAGTAGTGCCCAAACAGGGGGCCTAGTTGAAGCTTTCTTT. V gene TRBV19 combines with J gene TRBJ1-1; 9 bases are a match to TRBD1. This CDR3 has 15 amino acids. Germline V lookup: CDR1 LNHDA, CDR2 SQIVND (reference sequence). V was clipped by 5 bases and J by 7 bases; unmatched bases: 11.

The V gene is TRBV29-1, the J gene TRBJ2-1; possible D gene TRBD2, 5 bases. There are 17 residues in the CDR3. Germline V CDR1 and CDR2: SQVTM, ANQGSEA. Trimming left V 0 bases short and J 6 bases short, with 21 bases between. This CDR3 is CSVEDSYAGPVPNEQFF. The CDR3 bases are TGCAGCGTTGAAGACAGCTATGCGGGTCCCGTCCCCAATGAGCAGTTCTTC.

This clonotype was observed a handful of times. The chain employs TRBV6-2 or TRBV6-3 and TRBJ2-7, with 7 bases aligning to TRBD1. The CDR3 totals 16 residues. The junction had 14 bases not matched to a gene; V was cut back by 6 bases and J by 3 bases. Germline-derived CDR1 and CDR2 are MNHEY and SVGEGT. The CDR3 region is CASSSPTGMVDYEQYF. The DNA for the CDR3 is TGTGCCAGCAGCTCCCCGACAGGGATGGTAGACTACGAGCAGTACTTC.

This clonotype occurred a few times. The chain has TRBV7-2 and TRBJ2-6; D ambiguous. Germline assignment: CDR1 SGHTA and CDR2 FQGNSA. Trimming removed 5 bases from V and 0 bases from J, with 8 bases in between. The CDR3 totals 15 residues. CDR3 nucleotides: TGTGCCAGCAGCCCCGAACCCTCTGGGGCCAACGTCCTGACTTTC. Translation: CASSPEPSGANVLTF.

A few counts support this clonotype. The genes are TRBV4-3 and TRBJ2-3; 7 bases map to TRBD1. Germline V gene sequence: CDR1 LGHNA, CDR2 YSLEER. After removal of 5 bases from V and 2 bases from J, the junction contained 7 bases not matched to a gene. The CDR3 has 15 amino acids. CDR3 protein: CASSNLGTVTDTQYF. The CDR3 DNA reads TGCGCCAGCAGCAACCTAGGGACAGTCACAGATACGCAGTATTTT.

The sample holds a few counts of this clonotype. The V gene is TRBV20-1, the J gene TRBJ1-1; 7 nucleotides agree with TRBD1. From germline, CDR1 is DFQATT and CDR2 SNEGSKA (reference sequence). The CDR3 sequence is 14 residues long. V was clipped by 2 bases and J by 5 bases; unmatched bases: 8. The CDR3 here is CSARRWQGDTEAFF. The CDR3, as DNA: TGCAGTGCTAGAAGGTGGCAGGGGGATACTGAAGCTTTCTTT.

In this sample, this clonotype turned up a few times. The chain employs TRBV27 and TRBJ2-1; no clear D. Trimming took 5 bases from V and 0 from J, leaving 11 bases between them. The CDR3 consists of 15 residues. The germline V gene encodes CDR1 MNHEY and CDR2 SMNVEV (reference sequence). The DNA of the CDR3 is TGTGCCAGCAGTCCCCCCAGGAGCTCCTACAATGAGCAGTTCTTC. It yields the protein CASSPPRSSYNEQFF.

The chain employs TRBV29-1 and TRBJ2-5, with TRBD2 identical over 8 bases. The V gene end was trimmed by 5 bases and the J gene end by 5 bases; junction bases not matched to a gene: 7. This CDR3 is 13 amino acids long. The germline CDR1 and CDR2 sequences are SQVTM and ANQGSEA. The CDR3 region is CSVRGGIGETQYF. CDR3 DNA sequence: TGCAGCGTTCGGGGGGGAATCGGGGAGACCCAGTACTTC. Full variable domain (missing parts from reference TRBV29-1 and TRBJ2-5): SAVISQKPSRDICQRGTSLTIQCQVDSQVTMMFWYRQQPGQSLTLIATANQGSEATYESGFVIDKFPISRPNLTFSTLTVSNMSPEDSSIYLCSVRGGIGETQYFGPGTRLLVL.

This clonotype was seen only a few times. The V and J genes are TRBV24-1 and TRBJ2-2; D remains unclear. CDR1 and CDR2 from the germline V gene are KGHDR and SFDVKD. Trimming shortened V by 4 bases and J by 2 bases, and 16 bases separated the two germline ends. This CDR3 is built from 17 residues. CDR3 amino acids: CATSDLTPLLNTGELFF. The CDR3, as DNA: TGTGCCACCAGTGACCTGACGCCCCTGCTAAACACCGGGGAGCTGTTTTTT.

The DNA for the CDR3 is TGTGCCAGCAGTCGGGGACTAGCGGGAGTTGGCGCAGATACGCAGTATTTT. Protein product: CASSRGLAGVGADTQYF. V is TRBV27 and J is TRBJ2-3, with TRBD2 matching over 14 bases. Trimming cost V 5 bases and J 4 bases; bases outside gene matches: 8. Germline values: CDR1 MNHEY, CDR2 SMNVEV (reference sequence). The CDR3 is made up of 17 amino acids.

A few counts support this clonotype. The gene calls are TRBV20-1 and TRBJ2-5, with D tentatively TRBD1 (6 bases). This CDR3 is 13 amino acids long. Germline CDR1 is DFQATT and CDR2 is SNEGSKA (reference sequence). The V end lost 3 bases, the J end lost 2 bases, and 10 bases lay between the germline ends. CDR3 coding DNA: TGCAGTGCTAGCGACAGGTTTCAAGAGACCCAGTACTTC. It specifies CSASDRFQETQYF.

The chain combines TRBV3-1 with TRBJ2-7, with 8 bases aligning to TRBD2. The CDR3 loop spans 14 amino acids. Germline V gene lookup returns CDR1 LGHDT and CDR2 YNNKEL (reference sequence). The V segment lost 5 bases and the J segment 3 bases; nucleotides outside the gene matches: 6. The CDR3 reads CASSSGLVLYEQYF. The DNA of the CDR3 is TGTGCCAGCAGCTCGGGACTAGTTCTCTACGAGCAGTACTTC.

The chain recombines TRBV28 with TRBJ2-7; 7 positions match TRBD2. Germline V lookup: CDR1 MDHEN, CDR2 SYDVKM. This CDR3 is built from 15 residues. J was trimmed by 2 bases and V by 3 bases; bases with no gene match: 7. CDR3 region: CASSLRGMRAYEQYF. CDR3 nucleotide sequence: TGTGCCAGCAGTTTGCGGGGGATGCGGGCCTACGAGCAGTACTTC.

V and J are TRBV2 and TRBJ2-5; a possible D gene is TRBD2 (6 bases). The CDR3 totals 18 residues. In germline, CDR1 is SNHLY, CDR2 FYNNEI. The V and J ends lost 6 bases and 3 bases respectively, with 26 bases between them. CDR3 region: CASSYPVWFGTVKETQYF. The CDR3 DNA reads TGTGCCAGCAGCTATCCGGTATGGTTCGGGACTGTTAAAGAGACCCAGTACTTC.

This clonotype was observed a handful of times. This rearrangement joins TRBV7-3 to TRBJ2-7; tentatively, D is TRBD2 (6 bases). Deletions cut 1 base from V and 5 bases from J, with 27 bases between. Germline lookup yields CDR1 SGHTA and CDR2 FQGTGA. This CDR3 region has 19 residues. In nucleotides, the CDR3 is TGTGCCAGCAGCTTAAGGGCTTTGGGACGTTTGGAGGGAAAAGACGAGCAGTACTTC. Translating it yields CASSLRALGRLEGKDEQYF.

In its sample, this clonotype was seen a few times. This chain uses TRBV9 with TRBJ2-5, with D perhaps TRBD2 (6 bases). The CDR3 is 13 amino acids. V was clipped by 4 bases and J by 5 bases, with 12 bases between them. The germline V gene has CDR1 SGDLS and CDR2 YYNGEE. CDR3 coding DNA: TGTGCCAGCAGCTTGATTGGGGGGGAGACCCAGTACTTC. Protein product: CASSLIGGETQYF. The whole variable domain, filled in from reference TRBV9 and TRBJ2-5, reads DSGVTQTPKHLITATGQRVTLRCSPRSGDLSVYWYQQSLDQGLQFLIQYYNGEERAKGNILERFSAQQFPDLHSELNLSSLELGDSALYFCASSLIGGETQYFGPGTRLLVL.